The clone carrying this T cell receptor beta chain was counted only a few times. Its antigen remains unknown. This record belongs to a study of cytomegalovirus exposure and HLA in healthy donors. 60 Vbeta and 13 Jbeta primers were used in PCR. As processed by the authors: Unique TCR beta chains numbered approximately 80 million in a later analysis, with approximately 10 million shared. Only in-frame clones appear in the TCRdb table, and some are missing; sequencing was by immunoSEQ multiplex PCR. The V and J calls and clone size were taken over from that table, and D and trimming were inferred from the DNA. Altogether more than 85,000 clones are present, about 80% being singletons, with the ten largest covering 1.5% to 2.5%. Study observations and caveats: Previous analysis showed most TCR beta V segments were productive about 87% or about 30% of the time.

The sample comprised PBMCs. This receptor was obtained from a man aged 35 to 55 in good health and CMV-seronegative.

Here the CDR3 reads CAISESGLDEYF. In nucleotides, the CDR3 is TGTGCCATCAGTGAGTCCGGACTAGATGAGTACTTC. The V and J genes are TRBV10-3 and TRBJ2-7; TRBD2 matches at 7 bases. From germline, CDR1 is ENHRY and CDR2 SYGVKD. After removal of 0 bases from V and 11 bases from J, the junction contained 4 bases not matched to a gene. The CDR3 is 12 residues long.